A selection of T cell receptor beta chains follows, all from one sample in a study of beta chain features in type 1 diabetes. Clones were read by immunoSEQ multiplex PCR, and TCRdb kept only the in-frame ones, dropping some. Of 120,000 to 150,000 clones detected, around 13% appear once; the ten largest clones hold 1% to 1.5%. The material sequenced was central memory CD4+ T cells from blood. These receptors came from a man aged 18 to 35 with type 1 diabetes. CDR3s include the opening cysteine and the closing phenylalanine or tryptophan. D genes are given only for firm matches. Part of the rows lack a size; the others show once, few, many or a class for expanded clones.

TRBV15	TRBJ2-7	few	-	TGTGCCACCAGCAGAGAGAGGCAGGCGCAGCAGTACTTC	CATSRERQAQQYF
TRBV11-1	TRBJ1-1	few	TRBD1	TGTGCCAGCAGCCTCCGCGGACAGGGGAACACTGAAGCTTTCTTT	CASSLRGQGNTEAFF
TRBV18	TRBJ1-5	few	-	TGTGCCAGCTCACCAGGGGTAAATCAGCCCCAGCATTTT	CASSPGVNQPQHF
TRBV15	TRBJ2-3	-	-	TGTGCCACCAGCAGAGTGGCATCGAGGGGTCCCACAGATACGCAGTATTTT	CATSRVASRGPTDTQYF
TRBV29-1	TRBJ1-1	many	-	TGCAGCGTCACGACACAGAGCGTAGGGGACACTGAAGCTTTCTTT	CSVTTQSVGDTEAFF
TRBV14	TRBJ1-2	few	-	TGTGCCAGCAGCCCTTACAATACCGGGGGCGGCTACACCTTC	CASSPYNTGGGYTF
TRBV7-2	TRBJ1-2	many	-	TGTGCCACCGACGAAGATGGCTACACCTTC	CATDEDGYTF
TRBV18	TRBJ2-5	-	-	TGTGCCAGCTCACCACTGGACCAACCGGGGACCCAGTACTTC	CASSPLDQPGTQYF
TRBV30	TRBJ1-1	-	-	TGTGCCTGGAGCGCCGGGAAAACTGAAGCTTTCTTT	CAWSAGKTEAFF
TRBV4-2	TRBJ1-4	few	-	TGTGCCAGCAGCCAACCGCAGGGGAATGAAAAACTGTTTTTT	CASSQPQGNEKLFF
TRBV6-5	TRBJ2-3	few	-	TGTGCCAGCAGCCAGAGGGACTTTACCACAGATACGCAGTATTTT	CASSQRDFTTDTQYF
TRBV5-1	TRBJ2-1	-	-	TGCGCCAGCAGAAAGACCCCCCTCAATGAGCAGTTCTTC	CASRKTPLNEQFF
TRBV18	TRBJ2-3	-	-	TGTGCCAGCGCTACAGATACGCAGTATTTT	CASATDTQYF
TRBV6-5	TRBJ2-7	once	TRBD1	TGTGCCAGCAGTTACTCAGAGACAGGGGGCTACGAGCAGTACTTC	CASSYSETGGYEQYF
TRBV6-4	TRBJ2-7	-	-	TGTGCCAGCAGTGATCTTAGGACGTCCCAGGGCAGCTCCTACGAGCAGTACTTC	CASSDLRTSQGSSYEQYF
TRBV14	TRBJ2-4	-	-	TGTGCCAGCAGCCAAGCTGGGGCAGCCATTCAGTACTTC	CASSQAGAAIQYF
TRBV28	TRBJ2-7	-	TRBD1	TGTGCCAGCAGTACCCGACAGGGGGCGAGCGAGCAGTACTTC	CASSTRQGASEQYF
TRBV4-1	TRBJ1-6	-	TRBD1	TGCGCCAGCAGCCAAGTGTTGGGACAGTCCCTCCACTTT	CASSQVLGQSLHF
TRBV6-6	TRBJ1-4	-	-	TGTGCCAGTGGATTCCGGGCTTCTAATGAAAAACTGTTTTTT	CASGFRASNEKLFF
TRBV5-1	TRBJ2-7	few	-	TGCGCCAGCAGCTCTCTATCGGGGGCCTACGAGCAGTACTTC	CASSSLSGAYEQYF
TRBV5-6	TRBJ2-1	few	TRBD2	TGTGCCAGCAGCTGGGACTACCAATCCTACAATGAGCAGTTCTTC	CASSWDYQSYNEQFF
TRBV7-9	TRBJ2-7	-	-	TGTGCCAGCAGCTTAGATGATCGTCCTTTTGGGGAGCAGTACTTC	CASSLDDRPFGEQYF
TRBV29-1	TRBJ1-1	many	-	TGCAGCGGAGATAGGGGGATAGGCACTGAAGCTTTCTTT	CSGDRGIGTEAFF
TRBV7-2	TRBJ2-3	-	-	TGTGCCAGCAGCTTAGTGGGGGCCCTGCCGGATACGCAGTATTTT	CASSLVGALPDTQYF
TRBV2	TRBJ2-7	few	-	TGTGCCAGCAGGGGGGGACTTCTTCGAGAGCAGTACTTC	CASRGGLLREQYF
TRBV9	TRBJ1-5	-	-	TGTGCCAGCAGCGTAACTCCGACAGCTGATCAGCCCCAGCATTTT	CASSVTPTADQPQHF
TRBV30	TRBJ1-2	-	-	TGTGCCTGGAGTTTACAGGGCGAGCGGCGGTATGGCTACACCTTC	CAWSLQGERRYGYTF
TRBV27	TRBJ2-5	once	TRBD2	TGTGCCAGCAGTTGGGGTGGGACTAGCGGGGGTAGTGGTCGAGAGACCCAGTACTTC	CASSWGGTSGGSGRETQYF
TRBV5-1	TRBJ2-1	-	TRBD1	TGCGCCAGCAGCTTGCAGGACAGGCAAAAGATACGCTCCTACAATGAGCAGTTCTTC	CASSLQDRQKIRSYNEQFF
TRBV14	TRBJ1-6	few	-	TGTGCCAGCAGCCCCCAAGTCGGGGGCGAATCACCCCTCCACTTT	CASSPQVGGESPLHF
TRBV18	TRBJ2-5	few	-	TGTGCCAGCTCACCGGACAGTAGGCAAGAGACCCAGTACTTC	CASSPDSRQETQYF
TRBV6-1	TRBJ1-1	-	TRBD1	TGTGCCAGCAGTACGGGACAGGGGAACACTGAAGCTTTCTTT	CASSTGQGNTEAFF
TRBV29-1	TRBJ1-1	few	TRBD1	TGCAGCGTTGGGGGACAGAGTGGAGTTGAAGCTTTCTTT	CSVGGQSGVEAFF
TRBV7-7	TRBJ2-5	few	-	TGTGCCAGCAGCCACACTCGGACGGTCCAAGAGACCCAGTACTTC	CASSHTRTVQETQYF
TRBV7-9	TRBJ1-1	few	-	TGTGCCAGCAGCTTAGGAGTGACAGAGAACACTGAAGCTTTCTTT	CASSLGVTENTEAFF
TRBV5-1	TRBJ2-3	-	-	TGCGCCAGCAGCTTGGAGGGGATACTTAGCACAGATACGCAGTATTTT	CASSLEGILSTDTQYF
TRBV7-2	TRBJ1-5	few	-	TGTGCCAGCAGCTTATGGTTTTTAAGTAGCAATCAGCCCCAGCATTTT	CASSLWFLSSNQPQHF
TRBV10-3	TRBJ2-1	-	-	TGTGCCATCAGCACCCTGGGGGAGCAGTTCTTC	CAISTLGEQFF
TRBV6-1	TRBJ1-6	-	-	TGTGCCAGCAGTGAACGGGGAAATTCACCCCTCCACTTT	CASSERGNSPLHF
TRBV7-2	TRBJ2-5	few	TRBD1	TGTGCCAGCAGCCCCGGGACAGGGGTGGAGACCCAGTACTTC	CASSPGTGVETQYF
TRBV27	TRBJ2-1	few	-	TGTGCCAGCAGTCCCAGCGACTGGGGTTCCACCAATGAGCAGTTCTTC	CASSPSDWGSTNEQFF
TRBV23-1	TRBJ1-2	-	TRBD1	TGCGCCAGCAGTCAATCGACAGGGACTTACTCGGGCGGCTACACCTTC	CASSQSTGTYSGGYTF
TRBV15	TRBJ2-7	many	TRBD2	TGTGCCACCAGCTCCCGAAGCGGGGGGGTACCCTACGAGCAGTACTTC	CATSSRSGGVPYEQYF
TRBV6-1	TRBJ2-1	few	TRBD1	TGTGCCAGCAGGACCGGGACAGGGGCGAACAATGAGCAGTTCTTC	CASRTGTGANNEQFF
TRBV6-6	TRBJ1-4	many	-	TGTGCCAGCAGTACCTCATATGCAACTAATGAAAAACTGTTTTTT	CASSTSYATNEKLFF
TRBV6-1	TRBJ1-1	few	-	TGTGCCAGCCTCAGGGGTAGCTTTAACACTGAAGCTTTCTTT	CASLRGSFNTEAFF
TRBV4-1	TRBJ1-2	-	TRBD1	TGCGCCAGCAGCCAACCCCCGGGACAGGGGGCAGGAGGCTACACCTTC	CASSQPPGQGAGGYTF
TRBV14	TRBJ2-7	few	TRBD2	TGTGCCAGCAGCCAAGGAACTAGCGGGGCCTACGAGCAGTACTTC	CASSQGTSGAYEQYF
TRBV30	TRBJ2-6	-	-	TGTGCCTGGAGTGTAACCAGGATTAGCTCTGGGGCCAACGTCCTGACTTTC	CAWSVTRISSGANVLTF
TRBV5-1	TRBJ2-7	-	-	TGCGCCAGCCGGGTGTTTGGGGGTTACGAGCAGTACTTC	CASRVFGGYEQYF
TRBV9	TRBJ2-7	many	TRBD1	TGTGCCAGCAGCGCTGGACAGGGGCCGCTCTACGAGCAGTACTTC	CASSAGQGPLYEQYF
TRBV4-1	TRBJ1-4	few	-	TGCGCCAGCAGCCAATCGGGGGGGCGCGGTGAAAAACTGTTTTTT	CASSQSGGRGEKLFF
TRBV6-1	TRBJ1-4	-	TRBD1	TGTGCCAGCTGCAGCCCCGGGACAGGGAAAGAAAAACTGTTTTTT	CASCSPGTGKEKLFF
TRBV30	TRBJ2-5	few	-	TGTGCCTGGAGCACCCTGGTTGCCGAGACCCAGTACTTC	CAWSTLVAETQYF
TRBV5-1	TRBJ1-2	few	-	TGCGCCAGCAGCCCGGATGGGGGCGGCTACACCTTC	CASSPDGGGYTF
TRBV5-4	TRBJ2-4	few	TRBD2	TGTGCCAGCAGCTTTAGCGGGGCCAAAAACATTCAGTACTTC	CASSFSGAKNIQYF
TRBV11-3	TRBJ2-7	few	-	TGTGCCAGCAGCGTTGGGTTCTACGAGCAGTACTTC	CASSVGFYEQYF